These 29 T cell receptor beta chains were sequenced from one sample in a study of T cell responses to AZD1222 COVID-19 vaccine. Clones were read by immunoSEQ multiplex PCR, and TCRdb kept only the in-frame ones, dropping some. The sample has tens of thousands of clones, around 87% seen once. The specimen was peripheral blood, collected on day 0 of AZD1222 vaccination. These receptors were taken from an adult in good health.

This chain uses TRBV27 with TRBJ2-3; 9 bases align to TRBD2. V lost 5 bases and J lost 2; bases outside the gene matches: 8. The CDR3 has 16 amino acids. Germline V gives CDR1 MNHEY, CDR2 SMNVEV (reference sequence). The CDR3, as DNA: TGTGCCAGCAGTCCCCATAGCGGGGGCGACACAGATACGCAGTATTTT. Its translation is CASSPHSGGDTDTQYF.

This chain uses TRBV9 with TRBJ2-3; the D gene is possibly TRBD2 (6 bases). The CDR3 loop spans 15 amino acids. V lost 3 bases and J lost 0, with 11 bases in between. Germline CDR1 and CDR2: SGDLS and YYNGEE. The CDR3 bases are TGTGCCAGCAGCGCCGGAGGGGAAAGCACAGATACGCAGTATTTT. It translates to CASSAGGESTDTQYF.

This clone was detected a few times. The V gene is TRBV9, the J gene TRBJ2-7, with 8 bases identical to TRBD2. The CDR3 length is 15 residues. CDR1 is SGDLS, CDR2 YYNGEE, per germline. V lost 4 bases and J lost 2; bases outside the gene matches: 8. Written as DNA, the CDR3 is TGTGCCAGCAGCCCTTCGGGAGGGGGGACCTACGAGCAGTACTTC. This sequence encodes CASSPSGGGTYEQYF.

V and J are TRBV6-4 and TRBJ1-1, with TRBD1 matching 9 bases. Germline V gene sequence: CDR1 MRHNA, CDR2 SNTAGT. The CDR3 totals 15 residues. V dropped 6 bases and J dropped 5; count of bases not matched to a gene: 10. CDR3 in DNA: TGTGCCAGCAGCCCGGGACAGGGACACGGGACTGAAGCTTTCTTT. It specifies CASSPGQGHGTEAFF.

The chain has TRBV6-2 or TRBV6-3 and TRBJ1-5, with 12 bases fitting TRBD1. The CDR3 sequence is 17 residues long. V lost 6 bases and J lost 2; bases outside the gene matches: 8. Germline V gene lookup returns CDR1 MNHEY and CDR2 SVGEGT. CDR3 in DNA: TGTGCCAGCAGCCCCGGGACAGGGGGCTTGGGCAATCAGCCCCAGCATTTT. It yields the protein CASSPGTGGLGNQPQHF.

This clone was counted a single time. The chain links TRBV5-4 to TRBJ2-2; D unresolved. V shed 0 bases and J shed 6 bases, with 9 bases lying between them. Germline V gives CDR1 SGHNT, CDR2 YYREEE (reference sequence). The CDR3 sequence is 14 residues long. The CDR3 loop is CASSLGLGAGELFF. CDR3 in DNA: TGTGCCAGCAGCTTGGGGCTCGGCGCCGGGGAGCTGTTTTTT.

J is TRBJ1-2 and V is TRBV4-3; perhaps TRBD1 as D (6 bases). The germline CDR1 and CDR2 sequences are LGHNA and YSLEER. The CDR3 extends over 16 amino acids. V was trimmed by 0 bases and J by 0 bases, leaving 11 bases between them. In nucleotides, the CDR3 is TGCGCCAGCAGCCAAGATGGGGGGGGCACTAACTATGGCTACACCTTC. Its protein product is CASSQDGGGTNYGYTF.

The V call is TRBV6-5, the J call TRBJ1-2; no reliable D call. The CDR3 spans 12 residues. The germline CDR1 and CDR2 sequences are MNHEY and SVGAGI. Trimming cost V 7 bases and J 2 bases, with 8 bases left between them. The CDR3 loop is CASKTGNYGYTF. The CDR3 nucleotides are TGTGCCAGCAAGACCGGGAACTATGGCTACACCTTC.

The CDR3 DNA reads TGTGCCAGCGGAGCGCCTACACGCGGGGGGCCAGGCGAGCAGTACTTC. As protein: CASGAPTRGGPGEQYF. The chain is built from TRBV7-9 and TRBJ2-7, with TRBD2 matching over 8 bases. This CDR3 spans 16 amino acids. The germline V gene encodes CDR1 SEHNR and CDR2 FQNEAQ (reference sequence). After removal of 8 bases from V and 6 bases from J, the junction contained 18 bases not matched to a gene.

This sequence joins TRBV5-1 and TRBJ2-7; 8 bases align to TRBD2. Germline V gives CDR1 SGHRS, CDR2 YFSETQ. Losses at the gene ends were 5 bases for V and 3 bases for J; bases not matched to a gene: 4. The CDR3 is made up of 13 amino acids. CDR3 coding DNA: TGCGCCAGCAGAAGCGGGGGACGCTACGAGCAGTACTTC. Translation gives CASRSGGRYEQYF.

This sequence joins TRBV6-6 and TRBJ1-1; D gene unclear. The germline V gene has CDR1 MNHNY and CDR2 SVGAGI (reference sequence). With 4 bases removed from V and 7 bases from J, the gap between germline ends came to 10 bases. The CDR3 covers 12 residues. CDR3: CASSSNFGEAFF. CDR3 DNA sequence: TGTGCCAGCAGTTCCAATTTCGGTGAAGCTTTCTTT.

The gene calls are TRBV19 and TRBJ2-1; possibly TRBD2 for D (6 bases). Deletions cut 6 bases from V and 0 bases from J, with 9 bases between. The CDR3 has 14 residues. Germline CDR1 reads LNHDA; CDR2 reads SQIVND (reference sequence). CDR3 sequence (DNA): TGTGCCAGTAGCGGGGGAAACTCCTACAATGAGCAGTTCTTC. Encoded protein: CASSGGNSYNEQFF.

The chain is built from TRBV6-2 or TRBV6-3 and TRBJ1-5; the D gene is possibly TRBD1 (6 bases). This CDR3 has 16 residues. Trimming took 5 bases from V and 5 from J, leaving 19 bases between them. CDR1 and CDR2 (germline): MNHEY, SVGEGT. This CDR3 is CASSKNPSGVDQPQHF. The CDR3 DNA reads TGTGCCAGCAGTAAGAACCCATCAGGGGTTGATCAGCCCCAGCATTTT.

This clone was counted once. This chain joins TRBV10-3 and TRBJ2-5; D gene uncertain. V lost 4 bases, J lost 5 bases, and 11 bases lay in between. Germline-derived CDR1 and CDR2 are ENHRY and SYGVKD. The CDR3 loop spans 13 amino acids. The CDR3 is CAISASTRETQYF. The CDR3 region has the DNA TGTGCCATCAGTGCCTCGACAAGGGAGACCCAGTACTTC.

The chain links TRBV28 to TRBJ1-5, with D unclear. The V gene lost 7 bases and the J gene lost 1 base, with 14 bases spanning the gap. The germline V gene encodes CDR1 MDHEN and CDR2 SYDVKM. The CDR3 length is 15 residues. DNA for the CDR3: TGTGCCAGCATCCCCGGCGGGCCGAGCAATCAGCCCCAGCATTTT. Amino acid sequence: CASIPGGPSNQPQHF.

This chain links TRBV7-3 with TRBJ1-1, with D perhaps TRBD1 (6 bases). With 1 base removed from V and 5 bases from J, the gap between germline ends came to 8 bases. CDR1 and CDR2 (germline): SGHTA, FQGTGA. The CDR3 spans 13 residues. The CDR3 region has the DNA TGTGCCAGCAGCTTAAGTAGGGGGACTGAAGCTTTCTTT. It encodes CASSLSRGTEAFF.

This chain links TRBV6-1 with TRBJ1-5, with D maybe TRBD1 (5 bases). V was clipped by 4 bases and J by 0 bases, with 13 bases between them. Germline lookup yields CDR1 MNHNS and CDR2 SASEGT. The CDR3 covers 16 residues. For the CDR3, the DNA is TGTGCCAGCAGTGGGCCCGGGACGGATAGCAATCAGCCCCAGCATTTT. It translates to CASSGPGTDSNQPQHF.

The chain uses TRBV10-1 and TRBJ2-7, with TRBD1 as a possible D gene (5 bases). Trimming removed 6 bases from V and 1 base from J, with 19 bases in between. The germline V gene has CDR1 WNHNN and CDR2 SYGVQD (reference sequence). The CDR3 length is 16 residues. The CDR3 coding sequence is TGCGCCAGCAGCGACATCCTTGGGGCTAGTTCCTACGAGCAGTACTTC. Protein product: CASSDILGASSYEQYF.

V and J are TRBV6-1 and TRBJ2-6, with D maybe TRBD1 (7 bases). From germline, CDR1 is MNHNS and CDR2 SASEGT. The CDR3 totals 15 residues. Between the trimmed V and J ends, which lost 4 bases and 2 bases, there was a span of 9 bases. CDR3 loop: CASSGRGAGANVLTF. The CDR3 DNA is TGTGCCAGCAGTGGCAGGGGGGCTGGGGCCAACGTCCTGACTTTC.

Here the CDR3 DNA reads TGCGCCAGCAGCCAAGTCCGGGACGGTAACACTGAAGCTTTCTTT. This codes for CASSQVRDGNTEAFF. This chain uses TRBV4-3 with TRBJ1-1; perhaps TRBD1 as D (5 bases). The CDR3 sequence is 15 residues long. V was cut by 1 base and J by 2 bases, with 11 bases left in between. CDR1 LGHNA and CDR2 YSLEER come from the germline V gene.

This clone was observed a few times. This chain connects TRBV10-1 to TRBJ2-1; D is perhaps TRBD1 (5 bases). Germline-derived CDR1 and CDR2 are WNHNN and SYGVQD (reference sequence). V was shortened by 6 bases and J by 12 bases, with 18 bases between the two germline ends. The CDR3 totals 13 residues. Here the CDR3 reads CASSQDTLRGQFF. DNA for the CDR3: TGCGCCAGCAGCCAGGACACCCTTAGGGGGCAGTTCTTC.

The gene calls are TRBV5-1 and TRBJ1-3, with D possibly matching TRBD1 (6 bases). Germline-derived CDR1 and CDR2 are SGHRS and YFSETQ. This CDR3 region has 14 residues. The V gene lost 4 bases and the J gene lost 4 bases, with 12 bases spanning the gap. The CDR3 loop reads CASSPQGSGNTIYF. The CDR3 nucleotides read TGCGCCAGCAGCCCCCAGGGGTCCGGAAACACCATATATTTT. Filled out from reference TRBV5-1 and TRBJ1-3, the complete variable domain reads KAGVTQTPRYLIKTRGQQVTLSCSPISGHRSVSWYQQTPGQGLQFLFEYFSETQRNKGNFPGRFSGRQFSNSRSEMNVSTLELGDSALYLCASSPQGSGNTIYFGEGSWLTVV.

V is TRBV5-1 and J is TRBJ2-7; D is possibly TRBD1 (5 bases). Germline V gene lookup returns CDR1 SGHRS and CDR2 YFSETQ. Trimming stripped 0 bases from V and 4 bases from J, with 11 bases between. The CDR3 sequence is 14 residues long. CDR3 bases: TGCGCCAGCAGCTTGGCCGACACAGGTTACGAGCAGTACTTC. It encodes CASSLADTGYEQYF. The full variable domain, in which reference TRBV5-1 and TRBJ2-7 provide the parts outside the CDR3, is KAGVTQTPRYLIKTRGQQVTLSCSPISGHRSVSWYQQTPGQGLQFLFEYFSETQRNKGNFPGRFSGRQFSNSRSEMNVSTLELGDSALYLCASSLADTGYEQYFGPGTRLTVT.

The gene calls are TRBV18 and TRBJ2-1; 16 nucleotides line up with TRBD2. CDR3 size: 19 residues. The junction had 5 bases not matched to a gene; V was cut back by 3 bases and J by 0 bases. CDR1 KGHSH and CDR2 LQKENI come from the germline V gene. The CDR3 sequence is CASSPGLAGGHGSYNEQFF. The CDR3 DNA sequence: TGTGCCAGCTCACCGGGACTAGCGGGGGGGCACGGCTCCTACAATGAGCAGTTCTTC.

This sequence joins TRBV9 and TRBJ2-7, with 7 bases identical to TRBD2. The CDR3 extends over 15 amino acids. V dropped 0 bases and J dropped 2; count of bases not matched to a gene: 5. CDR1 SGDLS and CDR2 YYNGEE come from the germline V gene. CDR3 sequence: CASSVASGLAYEQYF. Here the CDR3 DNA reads TGTGCCAGCAGCGTAGCTAGCGGACTAGCCTACGAGCAGTACTTC.

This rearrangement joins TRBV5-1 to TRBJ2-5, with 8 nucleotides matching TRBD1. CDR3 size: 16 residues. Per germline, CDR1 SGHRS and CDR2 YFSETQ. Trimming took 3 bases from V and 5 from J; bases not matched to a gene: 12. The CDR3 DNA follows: TGCGCCAGCAGCTGGTCGGACAGGGCCTATCGGGAGACCCAGTACTTC. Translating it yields CASSWSDRAYRETQYF. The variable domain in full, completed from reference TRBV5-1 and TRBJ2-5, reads KAGVTQTPRYLIKTRGQQVTLSCSPISGHRSVSWYQQTPGQGLQFLFEYFSETQRNKGNFPGRFSGRQFSNSRSEMNVSTLELGDSALYLCASSWSDRAYRETQYFGPGTRLLVL.

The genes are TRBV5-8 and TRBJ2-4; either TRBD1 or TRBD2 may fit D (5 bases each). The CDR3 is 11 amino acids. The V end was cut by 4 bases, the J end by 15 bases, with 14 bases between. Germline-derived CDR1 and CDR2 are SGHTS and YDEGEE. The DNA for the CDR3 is TGTGCCAGCAGCCTAGTCGGGGCGGGGTACTTC. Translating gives CASSLVGAGYF.

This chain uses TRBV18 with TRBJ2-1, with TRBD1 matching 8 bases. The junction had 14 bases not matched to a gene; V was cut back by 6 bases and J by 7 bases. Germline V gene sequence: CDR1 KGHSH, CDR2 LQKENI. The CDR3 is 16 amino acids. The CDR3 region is CASSAQTGTGQNEQFF. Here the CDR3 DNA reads TGTGCCAGCTCCGCCCAAACCGGGACAGGCCAAAATGAGCAGTTCTTC.

In nucleotides, the CDR3 is TGTGCCAGCAGCTTAGGCCCGCCGTATCAGCCCCAGCATTTT. It translates to CASSLGPPYQPQHF. The J gene is TRBJ1-5, the V gene TRBV7-9; no reliable D call. CDR3 length: 14 residues. The germline V gene has CDR1 SEHNR and CDR2 FQNEAQ (reference sequence). V gave up 1 base and J gave up 5 bases, with 9 bases separating them.